These 2 T cell receptor beta chains were sequenced from one sample in a study of blood T cells in healthy people across ages. Sample-barcoded 5' priming and a J-beta primer mix drove a second PCR of 7 to 11 cycles. Each CDR3 protein is one row after TCRdb ran MiXCR on the 5' RACE reads. The repertoire has some 710,000 distinct CDR3 sequences, less than 60% of them found once; the top ten carry 18%. The sample was blood. The receptors come from a man aged 80 or over in good health.

This clonotype has a handful of counts. This chain uses TRBV19 with TRBJ1-6; 7 nucleotides agree with TRBD1. The CDR3 covers 14 residues. CDR1 LNHDA and CDR2 SQIVND come from the germline V gene (reference sequence). V lost 8 bases, J lost 8 bases, and 9 bases stayed unmatched. The CDR3 DNA reads as TGTGCCAGTCGCGCCGGGACAGCCTATTCACCCCTCCACTTT. Translated, it gives CASRAGTAYSPLHF. The full variable domain, with the rest looked up from reference TRBV19 and TRBJ1-6, is DGGITQSPKYLFRKEGQNVTLSCEQNLNHDAMYWYRQDPGQGLRLIYYSQIVNDFQKGDIAEGYSVSREKKESFPLTVTSAQKNPTAFYLCASRAGTAYSPLHFGNGTRLTVT.

CDR3 region: CSARVGQWPGELFF. For the CDR3, the DNA is TGCAGTGCTAGAGTGGGACAATGGCCCGGGGAGCTGTTTTTT. This chain uses TRBV20-1 with TRBJ2-2; possibly TRBD1 for D (6 bases). CDR3 size: 14 residues. Germline V gene sequence: CDR1 DFQATT, CDR2 SNEGSKA (reference sequence). With 1 base removed from V and 6 bases from J, the gap between germline ends came to 12 bases.